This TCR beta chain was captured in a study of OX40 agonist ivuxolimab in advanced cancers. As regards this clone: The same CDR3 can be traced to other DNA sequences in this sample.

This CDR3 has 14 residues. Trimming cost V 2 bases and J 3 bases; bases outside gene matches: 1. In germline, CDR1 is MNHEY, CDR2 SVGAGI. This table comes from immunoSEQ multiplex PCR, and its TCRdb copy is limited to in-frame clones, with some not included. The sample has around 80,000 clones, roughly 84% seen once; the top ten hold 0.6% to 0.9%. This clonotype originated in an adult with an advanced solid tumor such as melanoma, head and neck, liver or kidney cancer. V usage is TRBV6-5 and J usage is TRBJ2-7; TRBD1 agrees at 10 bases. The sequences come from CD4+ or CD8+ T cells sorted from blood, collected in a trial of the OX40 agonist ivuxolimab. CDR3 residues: CASSYGTGVYEQYF. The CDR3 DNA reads TGTGCCAGCAGTTACGGGACAGGGGTCTACGAGCAGTACTTC.